A single sample gave rise to the 19 T cell receptor beta chains below, sequenced in a study of early T cells in non-severe SARS-CoV-2 infection. TCRdb independently ran MiXCR on the 5' RACE reads; one entry per CDR3 protein. The repertoire holds some 30,000 distinct CDR3 sequences, with around 7% as singletons. The material sequenced was whole blood. These receptors came from an adult who was a healthcare worker with PCR-confirmed SARS-CoV-2 infection or an uninfected control (not recorded which).

This clonotype appeared a few times. The chain carries TRBV5-6 and TRBJ2-2; 8 positions agree with TRBD1. Germline CDR1 SGHDT, CDR2 YYEEEE. The CDR3 extends over 16 amino acids. Unmatched junction bases numbered 12, after V lost 4 bases and J lost 7 bases. The CDR3 region has the DNA TGTGCCAGCAGCCAGGGGGCTGGCGCCGTTAGCGGGGAGCTGTTTTTT. Translated: CASSQGAGAVSGELFF.

There are a few counts of this clonotype. This chain joins TRBV11-2 and TRBJ2-4; D is unclear. This CDR3 comprises 13 residues. The V end was cut by 4 bases, the J end by 3 bases, with 7 bases between. Germline V gene lookup returns CDR1 SGHAT and CDR2 FQNNGV. The CDR3 loop is CASSSDHKNIQYF. CDR3 nucleotides: TGTGCCAGCAGCTCGGACCACAAAAACATTCAGTACTTC.

This clonotype came up many times. The chain couples TRBV6-1 to TRBJ2-2; 10 bases line up with TRBD1. The CDR3 is 16 residues long. J gave up 5 bases and V 7 bases, and 10 bases lay outside the gene matches. From germline, CDR1 is MNHNS and CDR2 SASEGT. CDR3 sequence reads: CASTLLRDRGTGELFF. CDR3 bases: TGTGCCAGCACCTTACTCCGGGACAGGGGTACCGGGGAGCTGTTTTTT.

The sample holds many counts of this clonotype. V gene TRBV13 combines with J gene TRBJ1-1; 7 nucleotides line up with TRBD1. CDR3 size: 15 residues. Germline CDR1 PRHDT, CDR2 FYEKMQ (reference sequence). Trimming at V came to 6 bases and at J to 0 bases, leaving 7 bases not matched to a gene. DNA for the CDR3: TGTGCCAGCAGGGACAGGAACACCTTGAACACTGAAGCTTTCTTT. This codes for CASRDRNTLNTEAFF. The complete variable domain, with remaining parts taken from reference TRBV13 and TRBJ1-1, reads AAGVIQSPRHLIKEKRETATLKCYPIPRHDTVYWYQQGPGQDPQFLISFYEKMQSDKGSIPDRFSAQQFSDYHSELNMSSLELGDSALYFCASRDRNTLNTEAFFGQGTRLTVV.

Many counts were recorded for this clonotype. The chain carries TRBV6-6 and TRBJ1-1; 10 positions agree with TRBD1. This CDR3 contains 15 residues. Per the germline V gene, CDR1 is MNHNY and CDR2 is SVGAGI (reference sequence). With V trimmed by 5 bases and J by 10 bases, 13 bases remained unmatched. CDR3 protein: CASSIPGTGEIRAFF. CDR3 nucleotides: TGTGCCAGCAGTATCCCCGGGACAGGGGAAATCCGAGCTTTCTTT.

This clonotype was recorded at least ten times. The V gene is TRBV4-2, the J gene TRBJ2-5, with D possibly being TRBD2 (5 bases). V was clipped by 3 bases and J by 5 bases, with 7 bases between them. This CDR3 contains 12 residues. From germline, CDR1 is LGHNA and CDR2 YNFKEQ. DNA for the CDR3: TGTGCCAGCAGCCAGTCGGGGGAGACCCAGTACTTC. Its protein product is CASSQSGETQYF.

This clonotype occurred many times. This rearrangement joins TRBV5-4 to TRBJ1-1; 7 bases fit TRBD1. CDR3 size: 14 residues. Germline V CDR1 and CDR2: SGHNT, YYREEE (reference sequence). J was trimmed by 5 bases and V by 0 bases; bases with no gene match: 4. The chain's CDR3 is CASSLAGGETEAFF. For the CDR3, the DNA is TGTGCCAGCAGCTTGGCAGGGGGAGAGACTGAAGCTTTCTTT.

This clonotype occurred a few times. The CDR3 DNA follows: TGTGCCAGCTCACCACCGATTAGCGGGAGGTCGCCAGCCTACGAGCAGTACTTC. Its protein is CASSPPISGRSPAYEQYF. The chain links TRBV18 to TRBJ2-7, with 10 bases aligning to TRBD2. J lost 2 bases, V lost 0 bases, and 10 bases had no gene match. The CDR3 runs to 18 residues. CDR1 and CDR2 (germline): KGHSH, LQKENI.

This clonotype was observed many times. The genes are TRBV2 and TRBJ1-1; TRBD1 is a possible D gene (5 bases). Germline CDR1 reads SNHLY; CDR2 reads FYNNEI. Trimming removed 3 bases at V and 2 bases at J, with 13 bases between. This CDR3 is built from 15 residues. CDR3 sequence: CASSDDRSPNTEAFF. CDR3 in DNA: TGTGCCAGCAGTGACGACAGAAGCCCAAACACTGAAGCTTTCTTT.

This clonotype was seen at least ten times. The rearrangement joins TRBV24-1 to TRBJ2-1, with 9 bases aligning to TRBD2. V lost 2 bases to trimming and J lost 2 bases; unmatched junction nucleotides: 12. The CDR3 length is 19 residues. Germline-derived CDR1 and CDR2 are KGHDR and SFDVKD. CDR3 sequence reads: CATSDSGGSTSGTYNEQFF. Written as DNA, the CDR3 is TGTGCCACCAGTGATTCGGGGGGTTCGACTAGCGGAACCTACAATGAGCAGTTCTTC.

This clonotype has at least ten counts. This rearrangement joins TRBV29-1 to TRBJ1-2; possibly TRBD1 for D (5 bases). CDR1 and CDR2 from the germline V gene are SQVTM and ANQGSEA. This CDR3 spans 11 amino acids. V lost 4 bases and J lost 8, with 11 bases in between. The CDR3: CSVGSRVGYTF. In DNA, the CDR3 is TGCAGCGTTGGTAGCAGGGTCGGCTACACCTTC.

The table lists this clonotype with many counts. The chain recombines TRBV6-5 with TRBJ1-2; 8 bases are a match to TRBD1. V was clipped by 6 bases and J by 10 bases; unmatched bases: 13. Germline CDR1 MNHEY, CDR2 SVGAGI. This CDR3 contains 14 residues. The DNA for the CDR3 is TGTGCCAGCAGCAGAGAAGACAGGGGACAGCCCTACACCTTC. Translation gives CASSREDRGQPYTF.

There are many counts of this clonotype. This chain links TRBV7-6 with TRBJ1-1, with D unclear. V lost 4 bases and J lost 5, with 20 bases in between. Germline loops: CDR1 SGHVS, CDR2 FNYEAQ. The CDR3 loop spans 16 amino acids. The CDR3 loop is CASSSSVNVGLTEAFF. The DNA of the CDR3 is TGTGCCAGCAGCTCGTCAGTAAATGTGGGGTTAACTGAAGCTTTCTTT.

This clonotype was detected many times. The chain joins TRBV28 to TRBJ2-1; D remains ambiguous. Germline loops: CDR1 MDHEN, CDR2 SYDVKM. V was pared by 9 bases and J by 4 bases, with 7 bases between. The length of the CDR3 is 11 residues. The CDR3 here is CASAGYNEQFF. CDR3 coding DNA: TGTGCCAGTGCAGGATACAATGAGCAGTTCTTC.

The sample holds many counts of this clonotype. This chain links TRBV5-4 with TRBJ2-3; 10 bases are a match to TRBD2. This CDR3 has 17 amino acids. Per the germline V gene, CDR1 is SGHNT and CDR2 is YYREEE (reference sequence). V dropped 1 base and J dropped 1; count of bases not matched to a gene: 6. CDR3: CASSLILAGEGTDTQYF. The CDR3 region has the DNA TGTGCCAGCAGCTTGATTCTAGCGGGAGAGGGCACAGATACGCAGTATTTT.

By share, this clonotype counts as medium-sized (0.01 to 0.1%). V and J are TRBV24-1 and TRBJ2-3; D could derive from TRBD1 or TRBD2 (5 bases each). CDR3 length equals 14 residues. The V gene lost 3 bases and the J gene lost 6 bases, with 12 bases spanning the gap. Germline assignment: CDR1 KGHDR and CDR2 SFDVKD. The CDR3 sequence: CATSDPGWGDTQYF. As DNA, the CDR3 is TGTGCCACCAGTGATCCCGGTTGGGGGGATACGCAGTATTTT.

This clonotype was seen many times. DNA of the CDR3: TGCAGTAAGCCACTGAACACTGAAGCTTTCTTT. Protein sequence: CSKPLNTEAFF. V usage is TRBV20-1 and J usage is TRBJ1-1; D gene uncertain. CDR1 and CDR2 from the germline V gene are DFQATT and SNEGSKA (reference sequence). The CDR3 runs 11 residues. V shed 8 bases and J shed 0 bases, with 7 bases lying between them.

The gene calls are TRBV13 and TRBJ1-4; a weak D match, TRBD1 (5 bases). The germline V gene encodes CDR1 PRHDT and CDR2 FYEKMQ (reference sequence). The CDR3 contains 16 residues. The V gene lost 1 base and the J gene lost 3 bases, with 12 bases spanning the gap. The CDR3 spells CASSLVLGGSNEKLFF. CDR3 DNA sequence: TGTGCCAGCAGCTTAGTCCTGGGGGGATCTAATGAAAAACTGTTTTTT.

This clonotype came up many times. The chain recombines TRBV4-3 with TRBJ2-1, with 7 bases matching TRBD1. The germline gives CDR1 LGHNA, CDR2 YSLEER. The CDR3 contains 15 residues. The V and J ends lost 4 bases and 2 bases, in that order; junction bases with no gene match: 5. CDR3 in DNA: TGCGCCAGCAGCCCTAACAGGGGCCCCTACAATGAGCAGTTCTTC. Translated, it gives CASSPNRGPYNEQFF.